There are a few counts of the clone carrying this TCR beta chain. The CDR3 extends over 15 amino acids. Trimming removed 5 bases at V and 1 base at J, with 14 bases between. Each CDR3 protein is one row after TCRdb ran MiXCR on the RT-PCR reads. The sample lists hundreds of thousands of distinct CDR3 sequences; about a sixth were seen once. The sample comes from a study of patients and donors after allogeneic stem cell transplantation. The material sequenced was blood, either unsorted or a sorted T cell fraction (not recorded which). The sequence derives from a human donor who was either an allogeneic HSCT recipient or a stem cell or donor lymphocyte infusion donor (not recorded which). It is not recorded whose cells these are; they may come from a transplant donor. V and J are TRBV12-3 or TRBV12-4 and TRBJ1-1; a weak D match, TRBD1 (5 bases). The CDR3: CASSRGIQGNTEAFF. The CDR3 coding sequence is TGTGCCAGCAGTCGAGGTATCCAGGGGAACACTGAAGCTTTCTTT.